The next 13 T cell receptor beta chains were all read from a single sample in a study of response to subunit inactivated influenza vaccine. TCRdb re-called the RT-PCR reads through MiXCR, storing one row per CDR3 protein. Here the sample spans about 800,000 distinct CDR3 sequences, around 20% being singletons. The source material was PBMCs from blood, sampled 4 to 6 days after vaccination. The receptor set was obtained from a man aged 45-60 years who received an inactivated influenza vaccine.

The genes are TRBV30 and TRBJ2-7; the match to TRBD2 covers 8 bases. Germline-derived CDR1 and CDR2 are GTSNPN and SVGIG (reference sequence). J lost 4 bases, V lost 2 bases, and 4 bases had no gene match. There are 13 residues in the CDR3. Here the CDR3 reads CAWSPGGIYEQYF. The CDR3 DNA reads as TGTGCCTGGAGTCCGGGGGGGATATACGAGCAGTACTTC.

This clonotype has only a few counts. The chain joins TRBV20-1 to TRBJ2-4, with D tentatively TRBD2 (5 bases). The CDR3 covers 13 residues. V was clipped by 6 bases and J by 4 bases, with 13 bases between them. Germline V gene lookup returns CDR1 DFQATT and CDR2 SNEGSKA (reference sequence). The DNA of the CDR3 is TGCAGTGCGCGGAGGAACCTTAAAAACATTCAGTACTTC. This sequence encodes CSARRNLKNIQYF.

The rearrangement links TRBV28 to TRBJ2-5, with TRBD1 matching over 7 bases. The CDR3 contains 14 residues. Germline V gene data show CDR1 as MDHEN and CDR2 as SYDVKM. V dropped 5 bases and J dropped 2; count of bases not matched to a gene: 5. The CDR3: CASSPDRSQETQYF. CDR3 in DNA: TGTGCCAGCAGTCCGGACAGGAGTCAAGAGACCCAGTACTTC.

This clonotype was counted between two and nine times. V usage is TRBV2 and J usage is TRBJ2-7; no definite D call. Germline V gene lookup returns CDR1 SNHLY and CDR2 FYNNEI. The CDR3 contains 13 residues. The V gene lost 2 bases and the J gene lost 3 bases, with 8 bases spanning the gap. The CDR3 DNA reads as TGTGCCAGCAGTGAACCGGGCATCTACGAGCAGTACTTC. Translation: CASSEPGIYEQYF.

This chain uses TRBV5-6 with TRBJ1-4, with D unresolved. V was trimmed by 2 bases and J by 8 bases, leaving 10 bases between them. CDR3 length: 13 amino acids. Per the germline V gene, CDR1 is SGHDT and CDR2 is YYEEEE. The CDR3 region has the DNA TGTGCCAGCAGCTTAACATCAGGCGAAAAACTGTTTTTT. It is translated as CASSLTSGEKLFF.

The table lists this clonotype with a few counts. The chain recombines TRBV7-2 with TRBJ2-3, with D possibly being TRBD2 (5 bases). Germline loops: CDR1 SGHTA, CDR2 FQGNSA. With 5 bases removed from V and 4 bases from J, the gap between germline ends came to 13 bases. The CDR3 totals 14 residues. Here the CDR3 DNA reads TGTGCCAGCAGCCCAGCGGACCCCCCAGATACGCAGTATTTT. It codes for CASSPADPPDTQYF.

The rearrangement links TRBV12-3 or TRBV12-4 to TRBJ2-7, with no clear D. Between the trimmed V and J ends, which lost 5 bases and 3 bases, there was a span of 11 bases. This CDR3 region has 13 residues. DNA of the CDR3: TGTGCCAGCAGTCAAGGGCCAATCTACGAGCAGTACTTC. Translation gives CASSQGPIYEQYF.

This chain connects TRBV11-2 to TRBJ2-4; perhaps TRBD1 as D (5 bases). V shed 3 bases and J shed 0 bases, with 21 bases lying between them. The CDR3 is 19 residues long. CDR1 is SGHAT, CDR2 FQNNGV, per germline. The CDR3 loop is CASSFSRPLKGEAKNIQYF. DNA for the CDR3: TGTGCCAGCAGCTTCTCCCGGCCCTTGAAAGGGGAAGCCAAAAACATTCAGTACTTC. The variable domain in full, with the rest retrieved from reference TRBV11-2 and TRBJ2-4, is EAGVAQSPRYKIIEKRQSVAFWCNPISGHATLYWYQQILGQGPKLLIQFQNNGVVDDSQLPKDRFSAERLKGVDSTLKIQPAKLEDSAVYLCASSFSRPLKGEAKNIQYFGAGTRLSVL.

The CDR3 DNA is TGTGCCAGCAGTCCTCTGCTACAGGGCGGTGAGCAGTTCTTC. Translating gives CASSPLLQGGEQFF. The chain combines TRBV27 with TRBJ2-1; D possibly corresponds to TRBD1 (6 bases). CDR3 length equals 14 residues. Germline CDR1 is MNHEY and CDR2 is SMNVEV (reference sequence). Trimming took off 5 bases at V and 9 bases at J, with 17 bases between the two ends.

The J gene is TRBJ2-7, the V gene TRBV6-1; D is perhaps TRBD2 (5 bases). V shed 6 bases and J shed 7 bases, with 19 bases lying between them. The CDR3 length is 14 residues. Germline V gene lookup returns CDR1 MNHNS and CDR2 SASEGT. CDR3 in amino acids: CASRAPGFIGEQYF. The CDR3 DNA sequence: TGTGCCAGCAGGGCCCCGGGGTTTATAGGAGAGCAGTACTTC.

V and J are TRBV9 and TRBJ2-5, with D uncertain. The CDR3 is 12 residues long. CDR1 and CDR2 (germline): SGDLS, YYNGEE. Between the trimmed V and J ends, which lost 5 bases and 4 bases, there was a span of 9 bases. CDR3 sequence: CASSGDTETQYF. DNA of the CDR3: TGTGCCAGCAGTGGAGACACAGAGACCCAGTACTTC.

The J gene is TRBJ1-5, the V gene TRBV20-1; possibly TRBD1 for D (6 bases). The CDR3 has 15 residues. CDR1 and CDR2 (germline): DFQATT, SNEGSKA (reference sequence). The ends were cut back, 0 bases at V and 7 bases at J, with 16 bases in the middle. The CDR3 here is CSAREADRIAQPQHF. CDR3 nucleotides: TGCAGTGCTAGAGAGGCGGACAGAATTGCCCAGCCCCAGCATTTT.

V and J are TRBV20-1 and TRBJ2-4; TRBD2 aligns across 16 bases. Germline-derived CDR1 and CDR2 are DFQATT and SNEGSKA (reference sequence). V lost 6 bases to trimming and J lost 8 bases; unmatched junction nucleotides: 10. This CDR3 is 16 amino acids long. Here the CDR3 reads CSAAGTSGRETDIQYF. The CDR3 DNA sequence: TGCAGTGCAGCCGGGACTAGCGGGAGGGAAACGGACATTCAGTACTTC.